Below, 23 T cell receptor beta chains from the same sample are listed, as sequenced in a study of control samples from healthy donors and cancer patients. Profiled with immunoSEQ multiplex PCR; TCRdb holds only in-frame clones, not every one. The table has about 140,000 clones, around 90% seen once. Sequences were obtained from blood. The receptor source for this set is a young man in good health.

The genes are TRBV6-6 and TRBJ1-1; 8 bases align to TRBD1. The ends lost 2 bases at V and 4 bases at J; junction bases unmatched: 6. Germline CDR1 reads MNHNY; CDR2 reads SVGAGI (reference sequence). This CDR3 spans 15 amino acids. The CDR3 DNA sequence: TGTGCCAGCAGTTACGCCCGACAGGGGAGCACTGAAGCTTTCTTT. It codes for CASSYARQGSTEAFF.

The chain combines TRBV12-5 with TRBJ1-1; the D is unclear. The V gene's germline CDR1 is LGHNT and CDR2 FRNRAP. There are 13 residues in the CDR3. V dropped 7 bases and J dropped 0 bases, with 9 bases sitting between them. In DNA form, the CDR3 reads TGTGCTAGTGAGTCCGGTATGAACACTGAAGCTTTCTTT. Protein sequence: CASESGMNTEAFF.

The rearrangement uses TRBV13 and TRBJ1-6; D not certain. Trimming stripped 4 bases from V and 5 bases from J, with 12 bases between. This CDR3 region has 15 residues. CDR1 is PRHDT and CDR2 is FYEKMQ in the germline V gene (reference sequence). CDR3 residues: CASSSTGRNNSPLHF. In DNA form, the CDR3 reads TGTGCCAGCAGCTCGACCGGACGGAATAATTCACCCCTCCACTTT.

This chain uses TRBV7-3 with TRBJ2-2; TRBD1 agrees at 11 bases. The CDR3 loop spans 18 amino acids. Germline lookup yields CDR1 SGHTA and CDR2 FQGTGA. V gave up 3 bases and J gave up 4 bases; unmatched junction bases: 10. This CDR3 reads CASSLYPGTGGFTGELFF. The CDR3 nucleotides read TGTGCCAGCAGCTTGTATCCCGGGACAGGGGGTTTCACCGGGGAGCTGTTTTTT.

The chain recombines TRBV3-1 (or the pseudogene TRBV3-2) with TRBJ2-1, with 13 bases identical to TRBD2. V lost 6 bases and J lost 3; bases outside the gene matches: 2. The CDR3 is 15 residues long. Germline-derived CDR1 and CDR2 are LGHDT and YNNKEL (reference sequence). CDR3 sequence: CASRGTSGDYNEQFF. CDR3 sequence (DNA): TGTGCCAGCAGAGGGACTAGCGGGGACTACAATGAGCAGTTCTTC.

V and J are TRBV6-1 and TRBJ1-6; 7 bases agree with TRBD1. J was trimmed by 4 bases and V by 2 bases; bases with no gene match: 2. The CDR3 is 15 amino acids. CDR1 MNHNS and CDR2 SASEGT come from the germline V gene. The CDR3: CASSERDSYNSPLHF. As DNA, the CDR3 is TGTGCCAGCAGTGAAAGGGACAGTTATAATTCACCCCTCCACTTT.

The rearrangement links TRBV4-2 to TRBJ1-1, with D unresolved. CDR1 is LGHNA and CDR2 is YNFKEQ in the germline V gene. Trimming cost V 0 bases and J 4 bases, with 12 bases left between them. The CDR3 covers 15 residues. CDR3 sequence reads: CASSQDPGGSTEAFF. DNA of the CDR3: TGTGCCAGCAGCCAAGATCCGGGTGGAAGCACTGAAGCTTTCTTT.

The gene calls are TRBV11-2 and TRBJ1-3; tentatively, D is TRBD1 (5 bases). V dropped 7 bases and J dropped 3 bases, with 13 bases sitting between them. The CDR3 length is 14 residues. The germline V gene encodes CDR1 SGHAT and CDR2 FQNNGV. The DNA for the CDR3 is TGTGCCAGCAACAACCGGGGGGGTGGAAACACCATATATTTT. The encoded protein is CASNNRGGGNTIYF.

V and J are TRBV2 and TRBJ1-4; 7 bases map to TRBD1. The germline gives CDR1 SNHLY, CDR2 FYNNEI. The CDR3 has 14 residues. The junction had 6 bases not matched to a gene; V was cut back by 6 bases and J by 5 bases. The CDR3 nucleotides read TGTGCCAGCAGGGAAAGGACAGGAAATGAAAAACTGTTTTTT. Translation: CASRERTGNEKLFF.

The V call is TRBV12-3 or TRBV12-4, the J call TRBJ1-4, with TRBD1 matching 7 bases. The CDR3 has 13 amino acids. V shed 11 bases, J shed 7 bases, and the junction held 10 bases outside the gene matches. The CDR3 region is CAGTAGAGEKLFF. CDR3 nucleotide sequence: TGTGCCGGGACAGCGGGGGCGGGTGAAAAACTGTTTTTT.

The V gene is TRBV24-1, the J gene TRBJ2-3, with 8 bases identical to TRBD2. The CDR3 is 14 residues long. J was trimmed by 5 bases and V by 5 bases; bases with no gene match: 5. Germline V gene lookup returns CDR1 KGHDR and CDR2 SFDVKD. The CDR3 loop is CATSAGGARDTQYF. The CDR3 coding sequence is TGTGCCACCAGTGCGGGGGGGGCAAGAGATACGCAGTATTTT.

The chain combines TRBV3-1 (or the pseudogene TRBV3-2) with TRBJ1-2, with D possibly matching TRBD1 (5 bases). CDR3 length: 14 amino acids. Germline values: CDR1 LGHDT, CDR2 YNNKEL (reference sequence). Deletions cut 0 bases from V and 3 bases from J, with 8 bases between. The CDR3 DNA follows: TGTGCCAGCAGCCAAGATGGGGGGTACTATGGCTACACCTTC. Residues: CASSQDGGYYGYTF.

The rearrangement links TRBV21-1 to TRBJ2-1; TRBD2, the table's D call, was not compared with the DNA. TRBV21-1 is tagged as a pseudogene. The CDR3 covers 14 residues. The CDR3 is CASSKVAGANEQFF. CDR3 coding DNA: TGTGCCAGCAGCAAGGTAGCGGGGGCGAATGAGCAGTTCTTC.

This chain connects TRBV5-3 to TRBJ1-1; a possible D gene is TRBD1 (6 bases). TRBV5-3 is an ORF for which the function is uncertain. The CDR3 runs 14 residues. V was cut by 3 bases and J by 1 base, with 10 bases left in between. CDR3 protein: CARSSGHPNTEAFF. As DNA, the CDR3 is TGTGCCAGAAGCTCGGGACACCCGAACACTGAAGCTTTCTTT.

The V call is TRBV19, the J call TRBJ1-5; TRBD1 aligns across 7 bases. The CDR3 runs 15 residues. In germline, CDR1 is LNHDA, CDR2 SQIVND (reference sequence). V shed 3 bases, J shed 5 bases, and the junction held 7 bases outside the gene matches. The CDR3 region has the DNA TGTGCCAGTAGTATTTCATCCACAGGGGATCAGCCCCAGCATTTT. It specifies CASSISSTGDQPQHF.

The rearrangement joins TRBV18 to TRBJ1-3; the D gene is possibly TRBD1 (5 bases). V lost 6 bases and J lost 0, with 18 bases in between. Germline lookup yields CDR1 KGHSH and CDR2 LQKENI. This CDR3 spans 17 amino acids. The CDR3 loop is CASSDSAGMDSGNTIYF. CDR3 nucleotides: TGTGCCAGCTCCGACTCGGCAGGGATGGACTCTGGAAACACCATATATTTT.

This chain joins TRBV5-4 and TRBJ1-1, with no clear D. This CDR3 contains 12 residues. Deletions cut 4 bases from V and 0 bases from J, with 4 bases between. Germline V lookup: CDR1 SGHNT, CDR2 YYREEE (reference sequence). The CDR3 loop reads CASSSMNTEAFF. The CDR3 bases are TGTGCCAGCAGCAGCATGAACACTGAAGCTTTCTTT.

This chain connects TRBV30 to TRBJ2-2; no firm D call. Trimming cost V 3 bases and J 5 bases, with 13 bases left between them. Germline V lookup: CDR1 GTSNPN, CDR2 SVGIG (reference sequence). The CDR3 consists of 14 residues. The CDR3 protein is CAWSPEVGTGELFF. The DNA of the CDR3 is TGTGCCTGGAGCCCCGAGGTGGGGACCGGGGAGCTGTTTTTT.

J is TRBJ1-2 and V is TRBV27; D is undetermined. The CDR3 extends over 15 amino acids. Germline CDR1 is MNHEY and CDR2 is SMNVEV (reference sequence). V lost 3 bases, J lost 3 bases, and 14 bases lay in between. Here the CDR3 reads CASSFRTAGYYGYTF. The CDR3 DNA reads TGTGCCAGCAGTTTCCGTACCGCAGGATACTATGGCTACACCTTC.

CDR3 bases: TGTGCCATCAGTGGTGACTCCTACGAGCAGTACTTC. Translated: CAISGDSYEQYF. V usage is TRBV10-3 and J usage is TRBJ2-7; no reliable D call. V lost 4 bases and J lost 0, with 4 bases in between. The CDR3 runs 12 residues. Germline values: CDR1 ENHRY, CDR2 SYGVKD.

J is TRBJ2-1 and V is TRBV24-1; TRBD1 matches at 7 bases. The germline CDR1 and CDR2 sequences are KGHDR and SFDVKD. Losses at the gene ends were 5 bases for V and 3 bases for J; bases not matched to a gene: 24. The CDR3 runs 21 residues. CDR3 loop: CATSGVPGQSSSVPVYNEQFF. The DNA for the CDR3 is TGTGCCACCAGTGGTGTACCGGGACAGAGTTCTTCGGTACCGGTCTACAATGAGCAGTTCTTC.

The chain uses TRBV5-4 and TRBJ1-2; D may be TRBD1 (5 bases). CDR1 SGHNT and CDR2 YYREEE come from the germline V gene (reference sequence). The CDR3 runs to 15 residues. V lost 0 bases, J lost 0 bases, and 9 bases lay in between. The CDR3, as DNA: TGTGCCAGCAGCTTGGGGGGGGTGACTAACTATGGCTACACCTTC. Translation: CASSLGGVTNYGYTF.

This clone has more than one count but fewer than ten. The chain carries TRBV10-3 and TRBJ1-4; TRBD1 matches at 7 bases. Unmatched junction bases numbered 2, after V lost 3 bases and J lost 7 bases. CDR3 length equals 13 residues. Germline loops: CDR1 ENHRY, CDR2 SYGVKD. The CDR3 spells CAISDYRGEKLFF. The CDR3 DNA reads TGTGCCATCAGTGATTACAGGGGTGAAAAACTGTTTTTT.